This note documents a single T cell receptor (beta chain) sequence. Its antigen is undetermined. It was with a sample-barcoded 5' primer and a J-beta primer mix that a second PCR of roughly 7 to 12 cycles was run. TCRdb used MiXCR to reprocess the 5' RACE reads, holding one entry per CDR3 protein. The sample contains about 1.7 million distinct CDR3 sequences, 25% to 30% of which appear only once. These data are taken from a study of blood T cells in healthy people across ages. General observations from the study: There was a strong correlation between TCR beta diversity and naive T cell percentage.

The CDR3 totals 13 residues. The ends were cut back, 3 bases at V and 1 base at J, with 9 bases in the middle. Germline CDR1 and CDR2: DFQATT and SNEGSKA (reference sequence). Sequencing input: blood. The sequence was obtained from a woman in her 30s in good health. V and J are TRBV20-1 and TRBJ1-1; D is unclear. CDR3 sequence: CSASKSGNTEAFF. Written as DNA, the CDR3 is TGCAGTGCTAGTAAGTCCGGGAACACTGAAGCTTTCTTT.